This T cell receptor beta chain was captured by sequencing in a study of T cell responses to AZD1222 COVID-19 vaccine. General observations from the study: Once two AZD1222 doses were given, Spike-specific TCR breadth and depth went up.

As to this clone: No antigen is known for it.

Here immunoSEQ multiplex PCR was the method, and the copy in TCRdb shows in-frame clones only, minus some. The sample lists 90,000 to 150,000 clones; 80% to 90% were seen once. The sample consisted of peripheral blood, taken on day 0 of AZD1222 vaccination. This clonotype was obtained from an adult in good health.

The DNA for the CDR3 is TGTGCCAGCAACGTGGGTGTCGGCAATCAGCCCCAGCATTTT. Translation: CASNVGVGNQPQHF. The chain joins TRBV5-5 to TRBJ1-5, with D hard to call. The CDR3 loop spans 14 amino acids. The germline V gene has CDR1 SGHKS and CDR2 YYEKEE (reference sequence). V was trimmed by 6 bases and J by 2 bases, leaving 12 bases between them.